A selection of T cell receptor beta chains follows, all from one sample in a study of follicular helper T cells after annual influenza vaccination. The protocol was immunoSEQ multiplex PCR, while the TCRdb copy is restricted to in-frame clones and leaves out a portion. This sample has some 10,000 clones, with roughly 80% found just once. Sequences were derived from CXCR5+ CD38- circulating T follicular helper cells from blood, sampled on the day of influenza vaccination. These receptors were taken from an adult who received the influenza vaccine. CDR3s include the opening cysteine and the closing phenylalanine or tryptophan. The D gene is left open where the match is weak. Part of the rows lack a size; the others show once, few, many or a class for expanded clones.

clone_size j_call v_call d_call cdr3_aa cdr3_nt
. TRBJ2-7 TRBV28 TRBD1 CASQTGTDPYEQYF TGTGCCAGCCAGACCGGGACAGATCCCTACGAGCAGTACTTC
. TRBJ1-2 TRBV4-1 . CASSQDPGALEGHGYTF TGCGCCAGCAGCCAAGATCCGGGGGCCCTTGAAGGGCATGGCTACACCTTC
. TRBJ1-5 TRBV19 . CASSDYREDQPQHF TGTGCCAGTAGTGACTACAGGGAAGATCAGCCCCAGCATTTT
. TRBJ2-5 TRBV10-3 TRBD1 CAIMGAGQGEETQYF TGTGCCATCATGGGGGCTGGACAGGGCGAAGAGACCCAGTACTTC
. TRBJ2-7 TRBV28 TRBD1 CASSPGQVALYEQYF TGTGCCAGCAGCCCGGGACAGGTTGCCCTCTACGAGCAGTACTTC
. TRBJ2-2 TRBV7-2 TRBD1 CASSSTGGGTGELFF TGTGCCAGCAGCTCCACAGGGGGAGGAACCGGGGAGCTGTTTTTT
. TRBJ1-1 TRBV7-2 . CASSLTRDTEAFF TGTGCCAGCAGCTTAACCCGGGACACTGAAGCTTTCTTT
. TRBJ2-2 TRBV4-2 TRBD2 CASSQEPGGPTGELFF TGTGCCAGCAGCCAAGAGCCGGGAGGGCCCACCGGGGAGCTGTTTTTT
. TRBJ2-7 TRBV4-1 TRBD2 CASSQDYGGRALLAYEQYF TGCGCCAGCAGCCAAGATTATGGCGGGAGGGCCCTCCTAGCCTACGAGCAGTACTTC
. TRBJ2-2 TRBV19 TRBD1 CASKTTGSVTGELFF TGTGCCAGTAAAACGACAGGGTCCGTTACCGGGGAGCTGTTTTTT
. TRBJ2-1 TRBV15 . CATSRDEGGRYNEQFF TGTGCCACCAGCAGAGATGAGGGGGGCCGCTACAATGAGCAGTTCTTC
. TRBJ2-1 TRBV5-6 TRBD2 CASSLAGSGTGMNEQFF TGTGCCAGCAGCTTGGCAGGGAGCGGGACCGGTATGAATGAGCAGTTCTTC
once TRBJ2-1 TRBV9 TRBD2 CASSAGLREGGEQFF TGTGCCAGCAGTGCGGGACTCAGGGAGGGAGGTGAGCAGTTCTTC
. TRBJ1-2 TRBV14 . CASSQVWGRGGYTF TGTGCCAGCAGCCAAGTTTGGGGGCGAGGGGGCTACACCTTC
. TRBJ1-3 TRBV10-2 . CASSESLQGNTIYF TGCGCCAGCAGTGAGTCGTTACAGGGAAACACCATATATTTT
. TRBJ2-7 TRBV6-6 . CASSYSVNTYEQYF TGTGCCAGCAGTTATTCTGTCAATACCTACGAGCAGTACTTC
. TRBJ2-7 TRBV10-3 TRBD1 CAISALGQTEQYF TGTGCCATCAGTGCGCTGGGACAGACAGAGCAGTACTTC
. TRBJ1-2 TRBV5-6 . CASSTPPGAGSGYTF TGTGCCAGCAGCACCCCCCCGGGGGCAGGTTCTGGCTACACCTTC
. TRBJ2-7 TRBV19 . CASSTPGTRGEQYF TGTGCCAGTAGTACCCCGGGGACCCGGGGGGAGCAGTACTTC
few TRBJ2-3 TRBV7-8 . CASSLVYRTSTDTQYF TGTGCCAGCAGCTTAGTATACAGGACTAGCACAGATACGCAGTATTTT
. TRBJ2-3 TRBV7-2 . CASSSLGTTRTDTQYF TGTGCCAGCAGCTCCCTAGGGACCACCCGCACAGATACGCAGTATTTT
few TRBJ1-2 TRBV7-9 . CASSARSPGYGYTF TGTGCCAGCAGCGCCCGTTCCCCGGGCTATGGCTACACCTTC
. TRBJ2-2 TRBV5-4 TRBD2 CASSLGGRGGGTGELFF TGTGCCAGCAGCTTGGGTGGGCGGGGCGGGGGCACCGGGGAGCTGTTTTTT
. TRBJ2-1 TRBV6-5 . CASRGWGSEQFF TGTGCCAGCCGAGGATGGGGCAGTGAGCAGTTCTTC
. TRBJ1-1 TRBV9 . CASSPRGPNTEAFF TGTGCCAGCAGCCCCCGGGGCCCGAACACTGAAGCTTTCTTT
. TRBJ2-5 TRBV27 TRBD1 CASRHRDSIQETQYF TGTGCCAGCAGGCACCGGGACAGCATCCAAGAGACCCAGTACTTC
. TRBJ1-1 TRBV27 . CASSRRQGGSNTEAFF TGTGCCAGCAGCCGGCGGCAGGGCGGGTCGAACACTGAAGCTTTCTTT
. TRBJ2-2 TRBV27 . CASSFASPPITGELFF TGTGCCAGCAGTTTCGCGTCCCCCCCTATCACCGGGGAGCTGTTTTTT
. TRBJ1-6 TRBV5-6 . CASRAAGSFNSPLHF TGTGCCAGCAGGGCGGCGGGGTCCTTCAACTCACCCCTCCACTTT
few TRBJ2-7 TRBV2 . CASTQTPGEQYF TGTGCCAGCACCCAGACCCCGGGCGAGCAGTACTTC
few TRBJ1-2 TRBV9 TRBD1 CASSVAGQGYYGYTF TGTGCCAGCAGCGTAGCGGGACAGGGATACTATGGCTACACCTTC
once TRBJ1-6 TRBV7-8 . CASSSSGSGTRRYNSPLHF TGTGCCAGCAGTTCATCGGGATCCGGGACAAGACGTTATAATTCACCCCTCCACTTT
. TRBJ2-7 TRBV28 . CASKRRSRTYEQYF TGTGCCAGCAAACGGAGGAGTCGGACTTACGAGCAGTACTTC
. TRBJ1-1 TRBV2 . CASRGGQIATEAFF TGTGCCAGCAGGGGGGGACAAATCGCAACTGAAGCTTTCTTT
. TRBJ1-1 TRBV19 . CASSTGRAMNTEAFF TGTGCCAGTAGTACGGGACGGGCCATGAACACTGAAGCTTTCTTT
. TRBJ1-1 TRBV9 . CASSVEARAGRNTEAFF TGTGCCAGCAGCGTAGAGGCTCGGGCAGGTCGGAACACTGAAGCTTTCTTT
few TRBJ2-1 TRBV9 TRBD1 CASSVQGALYNEQFF TGTGCCAGCAGCGTCCAGGGGGCCCTCTACAATGAGCAGTTCTTC
. TRBJ1-2 TRBV6-5 . CASSSSRAAYGYTF TGTGCCAGCAGTTCCTCCCGGGCAGCCTATGGCTACACCTTC
. TRBJ1-4 TRBV19 . CASRFRDRGLVF TGTGCCAGCCGCTTTAGGGATCGGGGCCTTGTTTTC
. TRBJ1-2 TRBV6-5 . CASSFTGNYGYTF TGTGCCAGCAGTTTTACAGGGAACTATGGCTACACCTTC
few TRBJ2-7 TRBV10-3 . CAISESRGEQYF TGTGCCATCAGTGAGTCGAGGGGCGAGCAGTACTTC
. TRBJ2-7 TRBV6-5 . CASSYLGLGNEQYF TGTGCCAGCAGTTACTTGGGCTTGGGCAACGAGCAGTACTTC
. TRBJ1-5 TRBV7-8 . CASSLDLGGNQPQHF TGTGCCAGCAGCTTAGACCTTGGGGGCAATCAGCCCCAGCATTTT
. TRBJ2-2 TRBV6-1 . CASSEIQRILPGELFF TGTGCCAGCAGTGAAATCCAGCGGATACTTCCCGGGGAGCTGTTTTTT